Listed here are 29 T cell receptor beta chains from one sample, sequenced in a study of OX40 agonist ivuxolimab in advanced cancers. Assay: immunoSEQ multiplex PCR; the TCRdb copy retains only in-frame clones and omits some. The sample includes about 70,000 clones, around four fifths of them seen just once. The sequencing here drew on CD4+ or CD8+ T cells sorted from blood, taken in a trial of the OX40 agonist ivuxolimab. The receptors stem from an adult with an advanced solid tumor such as melanoma, head and neck, liver or kidney cancer.

The count of this clone is one. The CDR3 here is CASSPEGLSTDTQYF. The CDR3 DNA sequence: TGTGCCAGCTCACCAGAAGGTCTAAGCACAGATACGCAGTATTTT. The rearrangement joins TRBV18 to TRBJ2-3; D not resolved. The CDR3 covers 15 residues. V gave up 2 bases and J gave up 0 bases, with 9 bases separating them. The germline V gene encodes CDR1 KGHSH and CDR2 LQKENI.

The chain recombines TRBV7-2 with TRBJ2-7; 7 positions match TRBD2. The CDR3 is 17 amino acids. Germline V CDR1 and CDR2: SGHTA, FQGNSA. Trimming cost V 4 bases and J 2 bases; bases outside gene matches: 14. CDR3 protein: CASSSRREWGRAYEQYF. In nucleotides, the CDR3 is TGTGCCAGCAGCTCTCGGCGGGAGTGGGGTAGGGCCTACGAGCAGTACTTC.

The CDR3 spells CASSFQGAQDTQYF. In DNA, the CDR3 is TGTGCCAGCAGCTTCCAGGGAGCACAAGATACGCAGTATTTT. The J gene is TRBJ2-3, the V gene TRBV11-3; D may match TRBD1 or TRBD2 (5 bases each). The CDR3 runs to 14 residues. Germline V gene lookup returns CDR1 SGHNT and CDR2 YENEEA. Trimming cost V 3 bases and J 5 bases, with 12 bases left between them.

The rearrangement uses TRBV4-1 and TRBJ1-6, with no clear D. Germline values: CDR1 MGHRA, CDR2 YSYEKL. V dropped 4 bases and J dropped 2 bases, with 9 bases sitting between them. The CDR3 length is 15 residues. CDR3 amino acids: CASSPTVTYNSPLHF. CDR3 nucleotide sequence: TGCGCCAGCAGCCCGACGGTTACCTATAATTCACCCCTCCACTTT.

The chain carries TRBV19 and TRBJ1-2, with 9 positions matching TRBD1. CDR3 length: 14 residues. Germline V CDR1 and CDR2: LNHDA, SQIVND (reference sequence). V lost 2 bases, J lost 8 bases, and 6 bases stayed unmatched. Here the CDR3 reads CASSIRDRARGYTF. For the CDR3, the DNA is TGTGCCAGTAGTATACGGGACAGGGCACGGGGCTACACCTTC.

The chain links TRBV6-6 to TRBJ1-4; TRBD1 is a possible D gene (5 bases). The V gene lost 2 bases and the J gene lost 8 bases, with 9 bases spanning the gap. This CDR3 has 13 amino acids. CDR1 is MNHNY and CDR2 is SVGAGI in the germline V gene (reference sequence). The CDR3 reads CASSYLRGEKLFF. As DNA, the CDR3 is TGTGCCAGCAGTTACCTTAGGGGAGAAAAACTGTTTTTT.

This chain joins TRBV12-2 and TRBJ1-5. TRBV12-2 is tagged as a pseudogene. The CDR3 length is 13 residues. CDR3 in amino acids: CASPRPDNQPQHF. CDR3 coding DNA: TGTGCAAGTCCCCGGCCGGATAATCAGCCCCAGCATTTT.

The chain carries TRBV12-5 and TRBJ2-3, with 8 positions matching TRBD1. CDR3 length: 15 residues. V lost 9 bases to trimming and J lost 0 bases; unmatched junction nucleotides: 8. In germline, CDR1 is LGHNT, CDR2 FRNRAP. The CDR3, as DNA: TGTGCTAGGGAACAGGGGGAGTTAAGCACAGATACGCAGTATTTT. This codes for CAREQGELSTDTQYF.

The J gene is TRBJ1-1, the V gene TRBV18; D call uncertain. This CDR3 is built from 12 residues. V was cut by 4 bases and J by 7 bases, with 10 bases left in between. Germline CDR1 is KGHSH and CDR2 is LQKENI. The CDR3 nucleotides read TGTGCCAGCTCACAGGTAGCTCATGAAGCTTTCTTT. Its protein is CASSQVAHEAFF.

The rearrangement uses TRBV7-9 and TRBJ1-1; no definite D call. Trimming removed 3 bases from V and 8 bases from J, with 13 bases in between. Per germline, CDR1 SEHNR and CDR2 FQNEAQ (reference sequence). This CDR3 is built from 13 residues. The CDR3 region has the DNA TGTGCCAGCAGCTTGGGGTCCCCGACCGAAGCTTTCTTT. As protein: CASSLGSPTEAFF.

This clone has a count of ten or more. This chain's CDR3 is CAWSVLRIQETQYF. CDR3 in DNA: TGTGCCTGGAGTGTTTTGAGAATCCAAGAGACCCAGTACTTC. The chain couples TRBV30 to TRBJ2-5, with unresolved D. V was clipped by 0 bases and J by 1 base, with 9 bases between them. CDR1 is GTSNPN, CDR2 SVGIG, per germline (reference sequence). There are 14 residues in the CDR3.

CDR3: CASSSWGDRGFSGNTIYF. The DNA for the CDR3 is TGTGCCAGCAGCTCTTGGGGGGACAGGGGTTTCTCTGGAAACACCATATATTTT. This sequence joins TRBV7-8 and TRBJ1-3; TRBD1 aligns across 10 bases. The CDR3 has 18 amino acids. J gave up 0 bases and V 4 bases, and 9 bases lay outside the gene matches. CDR1 is SGHVS, CDR2 FQNEAQ, per germline.

The table lists this clone with a count of one. The rearrangement uses TRBV27 and TRBJ2-3; 8 nucleotides line up with TRBD2. The V gene end was trimmed by 6 bases and the J gene end by 5 bases; junction bases not matched to a gene: 10. The length of the CDR3 is 15 residues. Germline CDR1 reads MNHEY; CDR2 reads SMNVEV (reference sequence). The CDR3 nucleotides read TGTGCCAGCAGACCCAGCGGGAGATGGAGAGATACGCAGTATTTT. The encoded protein is CASRPSGRWRDTQYF.

The V call is TRBV5-1, the J call TRBJ1-1; D is undetermined. The CDR3 runs 15 residues. V was clipped by 1 base and J by 0 bases, with 10 bases between them. The germline CDR1 and CDR2 sequences are SGHRS and YFSETQ. CDR3 sequence reads: CASSLREVMNTEAFF. In nucleotides, the CDR3 is TGCGCCAGCAGCTTGCGTGAAGTTATGAACACTGAAGCTTTCTTT.

The rearrangement links TRBV29-1 to TRBJ2-3; the match to TRBD2 covers 11 bases. From germline, CDR1 is SQVTM and CDR2 ANQGSEA. With V trimmed by 6 bases and J by 0 bases, 11 bases remained unmatched. The CDR3 runs to 17 residues. The CDR3: CSVDWSSGGLSTDTQYF. In DNA, the CDR3 is TGCAGCGTCGACTGGTCTAGCGGGGGGCTCAGCACAGATACGCAGTATTTT.

The J gene is TRBJ2-7, the V gene TRBV4-1; D assignment may be TRBD1 or TRBD2 (5 bases each). The CDR3 has 15 residues. The germline CDR1 and CDR2 sequences are MGHRA and YSYEKL. Trimming cost V 2 bases and J 0 bases, with 11 bases left between them. The CDR3 protein is CASSQPWDGSYEQYF. The CDR3 DNA follows: TGCGCCAGCAGCCAACCGTGGGACGGCTCCTACGAGCAGTACTTC.

This clone was detected many times. This sequence joins TRBV19 and TRBJ2-1; D may be TRBD2 (6 bases). CDR1 and CDR2 (germline): LNHDA, SQIVND (reference sequence). This CDR3 has 12 residues. V was cut by 8 bases and J by 9 bases, with 14 bases left in between. CDR3 in amino acids: CASGRHLSEQFF. The DNA for the CDR3 is TGTGCCAGTGGGAGGCACCTCAGTGAGCAGTTCTTC. Full variable domain (missing parts from reference TRBV19 and TRBJ2-1): DGGITQSPKYLFRKEGQNVTLSCEQNLNHDAMYWYRQDPGQGLRLIYYSQIVNDFQKGDIAEGYSVSREKKESFPLTVTSAQKNPTAFYLCASGRHLSEQFFGPGTRLTVL.

J is TRBJ1-1 and V is TRBV2; D not resolved. With 4 bases removed from V and 7 bases from J, the gap between germline ends came to 7 bases. The germline gives CDR1 SNHLY, CDR2 FYNNEI. This CDR3 has 11 residues. CDR3 nucleotides: TGTGCCAGCAGTGTTACCCTTGAAGCTTTCTTT. The encoded protein is CASSVTLEAFF. The variable domain in full, with the rest retrieved from reference TRBV2 and TRBJ1-1, is EPEVTQTPSHQVTQMGQEVILRCVPISNHLYFYWYRQILGQKVEFLVSFYNNEISEKSEIFDDQFSVERPDGSNFTLKIRSTKLEDSAMYFCASSVTLEAFFGQGTRLTVV.

The chain has TRBV5-1 and TRBJ2-5; D is ambiguous. Germline lookup yields CDR1 SGHRS and CDR2 YFSETQ. The CDR3 extends over 11 amino acids. V was pared by 1 base and J by 5 bases, with 3 bases between. The CDR3 loop is CASSLTETQYF. CDR3 nucleotides: TGCGCCAGCAGCTTGACCGAGACCCAGTACTTC.

The chain couples TRBV15 to TRBJ1-1; D unresolved. Trimming left V 1 base short and J 8 bases short, with 8 bases between. There are 12 residues in the CDR3. In germline, CDR1 is LNHNV, CDR2 YYDKDF (reference sequence). The CDR3 coding sequence is TGTGCCACCAGCAGAGGGCAGTTCGAAGCTTTCTTT. Amino acids: CATSRGQFEAFF.

The chain joins TRBV6-6 to TRBJ2-7, with D perhaps matching TRBD2 (6 bases). The CDR3 loop spans 14 amino acids. The germline V gene has CDR1 MNHNY and CDR2 SVGAGI (reference sequence). The ends were cut back, 6 bases at V and 7 bases at J, with 19 bases in the middle. CDR3 sequence (DNA): TGTGCCAGCAGGGAGGGACCGGTAAGGGAGGAGCAGTACTTC. Translating it yields CASREGPVREEQYF.

This clone has just a few counts. The chain links TRBV7-2 to TRBJ1-1; 9 positions agree with TRBD1. V shed 5 bases and J 2 bases; nucleotides not matched to a gene: 6. The CDR3 extends over 15 amino acids. CDR1 is SGHTA and CDR2 is FQGNSA in the germline V gene. CDR3 amino acids: CASSQPGQGNTEAFF. The CDR3 DNA reads as TGTGCCAGCAGCCAACCGGGACAGGGCAACACTGAAGCTTTCTTT.

The rearrangement links TRBV7-9 to TRBJ1-4, with D unresolved. V was shortened by 5 bases and J by 8 bases, with 15 bases between the two germline ends. There are 14 residues in the CDR3. Germline V gene data show CDR1 as SEHNR and CDR2 as FQNEAQ (reference sequence). CDR3 in amino acids: CASSPHPGSEKLFF. CDR3 in DNA: TGTGCCAGCAGCCCCCACCCCGGGAGCGAAAAACTGTTTTTT.

This clone was observed a single time. The sample holds other DNA sequences that translate to the same CDR3. The gene calls are TRBV19 and TRBJ1-5; a possible D gene is TRBD1 (5 bases). The V gene's germline CDR1 is LNHDA and CDR2 SQIVND (reference sequence). V gave up 3 bases and J gave up 1 base, with 10 bases separating them. The CDR3 is 15 residues long. The CDR3 DNA is TGTGCCAGTAGTATCGGGGGGGGGAGCAATCAGCCCCAGCATTTT. Amino acids: CASSIGGGSNQPQHF.

This chain links TRBV5-5 with TRBJ1-1, with TRBD1 as a possible D gene (5 bases). The V end was cut by 3 bases, the J end by 2 bases, with 8 bases between. Per germline, CDR1 SGHKS and CDR2 YYEKEE (reference sequence). The CDR3 length is 13 residues. CDR3 region: CASSWGSNTEAFF. In nucleotides, the CDR3 is TGTGCCAGCAGCTGGGGGTCCAACACTGAAGCTTTCTTT. Supplemented by reference TRBV5-5 and TRBJ1-1, the full variable domain reads DAGVTQSPTHLIKTRGQQVTLRCSPISGHKSVSWYQQVLGQGPQFIFQYYEKEERGRGNFPDRFSARQFPNYSSELNVNALLLGDSALYLCASSWGSNTEAFFGQGTRLTVV.

The chain links TRBV5-1 to TRBJ2-3; D remains ambiguous. This CDR3 region has 14 residues. The V gene lost 1 base and the J gene lost 4 bases, with 10 bases spanning the gap. CDR1 and CDR2 from the germline V gene are SGHRS and YFSETQ. The CDR3 nucleotides read TGCGCCAGCAGCTTGAGTGGCCGGGCAGATACGCAGTATTTT. Translated: CASSLSGRADTQYF.

This chain uses TRBV18 with TRBJ2-7; D is unclear. The germline CDR1 and CDR2 sequences are KGHSH and LQKENI. V lost 2 bases and J 0 bases, leaving 8 bases between the germline ends. The CDR3 covers 14 residues. The CDR3 nucleotides read TGTGCCAGCTCACCAATCGGATCCTCCTACGAGCAGTACTTC. Its translation is CASSPIGSSYEQYF.

The V call is TRBV14, the J call TRBJ1-1; the D gene is possibly TRBD1 (5 bases). The germline V and J ends were trimmed by 0 bases and 5 bases, with 13 bases remaining between them. The length of the CDR3 is 15 residues. The V gene's germline CDR1 is SGHDN and CDR2 FVKESK. The CDR3 spells CASSQDGRWGTEAFF. The CDR3 DNA sequence: TGTGCCAGCAGCCAAGATGGACGATGGGGGACTGAAGCTTTCTTT.

The chain has TRBV7-6 and TRBJ1-1; tentative D call: TRBD1 (5 bases). The V and J ends lost 5 bases and 1 base respectively, with 8 bases between them. This CDR3 is built from 13 residues. Germline assignment: CDR1 SGHVS and CDR2 FNYEAQ. The CDR3 sequence is CASSADTNTEAFF. In DNA form, the CDR3 reads TGTGCCAGCAGCGCGGACACGAACACTGAAGCTTTCTTT.